Below, one TCR beta chain is given with its context. The sample holds many counts of this clonotype. This clone's antigen is unknown. Per-base qualities were not stored, and no clone one base away is much larger. Ophthalmopathy patients had moderately to severely active disease, Clinical Activity Score of at least 3, NOSPECS grade of at least 4, and duration under 3 months. Patients with uncontrolled infections, other autoimmune diseases, pregnancy or lactation were excluded. Diagnoses were based on clinical symptoms, serum thyroxine and TRAb, thyroid ultrasound and orbital computed tomography. Ficoll-Paque density gradient centrifugation was used to isolate PBMCs from around 10 ml of fresh peripheral blood. Total RNA was extracted with Trizol reagent, and quality was checked on an Agilent 2100 Bioanalyzer. These data are taken from a study of T cells in Graves' hyperthyroidism and ophthalmopathy (dated by TCRdb to between 2019 and 2020). Concerning the study at large: Peripheral blood samples were taken at initial diagnosis, before any treatment was given. A discovery cohort of approximately 100 patients, about 40 with Graves' ophthalmopathy and approximately 60 with stable Graves' hyperthyroidism, was used to find distinguishing TCR V-J signatures. An independent validation cohort of fewer than 20 hyperthyroidism patients and 17 patients who later progressed to ophthalmopathy tested prospective prediction of ophthalmopathy. The 75 to 100 discovery patients were divided at random into training and test sets in a 7:3 ratio. In about six Graves' hyperthyroidism patients, the study also compared T-cell repertoires from thyroid tissue with T-cell repertoires from blood. After sampling, hyperthyroidism patients received methimazole starting at 30 mg daily, and ophthalmopathy patients received high-dose intravenous methylprednisolone. According to the paper, TCR Vbeta CDR3 sequencing was carried out on 135 peripheral blood samples, which came from under 50 ophthalmopathy, approximately 78 hyperthyroidism and roughly 17 progressor patients. What the research found in general, with its limitations: No statistical method was used to fix the sample size in advance, and group allocation was not hidden from the investigators. In validation, the model predicted progression to ophthalmopathy a median of 6.5 months before onset, with over 55% sensitivity and about 72% specificity. In cross-validation, a model built on a 13 V-J signature told ophthalmopathy apart from stable hyperthyroidism with under 90% sensitivity and roughly 81% specificity, and in testing the same model reached 80%/75%. Most expanded thyroid clonotypes (frequency above 0.001) were also detected in blood, a finding suggesting that blood repertoires may reflect thyroid immune responses.

The TCR beta CDR3 regions were amplified from RNA transcripts. For the first round of RT-PCR on the TCR CDR3, the HTBI primer set was used together with the Qiagen OneStep RT-PCR kit. A second multiplex PCR round built the libraries, followed by size selection and purification. Sequencing of the libraries was done on an Illumina HiSeq2000 using paired-end 100 bp reads. Processing in the source paper ran as follows. SOAPnuke was used to process the raw data, throwing out any read that contained adapters or uncalled bases, had a mean Phred below 15, or lacked an exact constant-primer or identifier match. High-quality paired reads were merged using COPE v1.2.5, and each unique nucleotide sequence was defined as a clonotype. MiTCR v1.1 was used to align clonotypes to the IMGT TRBV, TRBD and TRBJ reference segments. Only V-J combinations with frequency above 0.0001, covering approximately 99% of repertoires, were analysed. The TCS score was defined as the ratio of F50 (clonal expansion) to E x V (chaos), calculated using BLOSUM62-based TCRdist between CDR3 peptides within each V-J. Welch's t-statistics and random forest reduced just over 500 V-J features to 13, which were used in a naive Bayes classifier (R e1071). The public reads were quality trimmed at Q25 with fastp and then assembled into clones with MiXCR by TCRdb, keeping productive beta chains. Identical CDR3 proteins give one entry, which carries the most common genes and DNA. The V and J calls follow TCRdb's processing rather than the paper's. A total of around 300,000 distinct CDR3 sequences appear in this sample, roughly 20% of them only once. The ten biggest clones cover about two fifths of the sample.

The material sequenced was blood. This clonotype was obtained from a man between 50 and 59 years old with Graves' ophthalmopathy.

At the DNA level, the sequence is TGTGCCAGCACCTTACAGGGTGGCCCCACCAGCTCCTACGAGCAGTACTTC. The translation is CASTLQGGPTSSYEQYF. This receptor chain uses TRBV2 and TRBJ2-7, and TRBD1 may be the D gene, going by 6 matching bases. Relative to germline, V is 7 bases shorter and J is 0 bases shorter, with 22 bases between their ends. CDR1 and CDR2, looked up from the germline V gene, are SNHLY and FYNNEI. The CDR3 goes from the cysteine to the phenylalanine over 17 residues. Solely the CDR3 DNA is kept, with 51 bases framed from the first base.